These 18 T cell receptor beta chains came from one sample sequenced in a study of CD8+ T cells in alopecia areata. Extracted RNA was reverse transcribed into cDNA, the sequencing template. Here immunoSEQ multiplex PCR was the method, and the copy in TCRdb shows in-frame clones only, minus some. Of 150,000 or so clones listed, around 47% are singletons. The specimen sequenced was CD4+ T cells sorted from blood. The receptors here all came from a human donor with alopecia areata.

This clone has only a few counts. The chain couples TRBV29-1 to TRBJ2-5; D may be TRBD2 (5 bases). Germline CDR1 is SQVTM and CDR2 is ANQGSEA. The CDR3 is 15 amino acids. V was clipped by 3 bases and J by 9 bases, with 23 bases between them. CDR3 in DNA: TGCAGCGTTGAGGCTCTGGCCACTCCGGGGAGACCCCAGTACTTC. Its translation: CSVEALATPGRPQYF.

The table lists this clone with a few counts. The rearrangement joins TRBV9 to TRBJ1-2, with a possible D match to TRBD1 (6 bases). V was shortened by 3 bases and J by 7 bases, with 16 bases between the two germline ends. Germline V gene lookup returns CDR1 SGDLS and CDR2 YYNGEE. CDR3 length: 14 amino acids. This CDR3 reads CASSAPGGGPGYTF. The CDR3 nucleotides are TGTGCCAGCAGCGCCCCTGGGGGGGGCCCTGGCTACACCTTC.

This chain links TRBV6-5 with TRBJ2-3; no firm D call. V dropped 6 bases and J dropped 5 bases, with 9 bases sitting between them. Germline CDR1 MNHEY, CDR2 SVGAGI. This CDR3 has 12 amino acids. CDR3 DNA: TGTGCCAGCAGGTCAAGTGGAGATACGCAGTATTTT. Translated, it gives CASRSSGDTQYF.

The chain recombines TRBV13 with TRBJ2-7; D tentatively reads TRBD1 or TRBD2 (6 bases each). The CDR3 contains 14 residues. The V end lost 5 bases, the J end lost 2 bases, and 13 bases lay between the germline ends. Germline CDR1 PRHDT, CDR2 FYEKMQ (reference sequence). The CDR3 protein is CASSPRGGPYEQYF. CDR3 bases: TGTGCCAGCAGCCCCAGAGGGGGGCCCTACGAGCAGTACTTC. The full variable domain, rest sourced from reference TRBV13 and TRBJ2-7, is AAGVIQSPRHLIKEKRETATLKCYPIPRHDTVYWYQQGPGQDPQFLISFYEKMQSDKGSIPDRFSAQQFSDYHSELNMSSLELGDSALYFCASSPRGGPYEQYFGPGTRLTVT.

The sample holds one count of this clone. The chain combines TRBV6-5 with TRBJ1-1; D remains unclear. V gave up 2 bases and J gave up 6 bases, with 4 bases separating them. The CDR3 covers 11 residues. Germline CDR1 reads MNHEY; CDR2 reads SVGAGI. The CDR3 here is CASSYASEAFF. The DNA of the CDR3 is TGTGCCAGCAGTTACGCGTCTGAAGCTTTCTTT.

This clone showed up just a few times. The chain links TRBV5-1 to TRBJ1-1; TRBD1 aligns across 9 bases. Germline V gene data show CDR1 as SGHRS and CDR2 as YFSETQ. V shed 4 bases, J shed 1 base, and the junction held 5 bases outside the gene matches. The length of the CDR3 is 15 residues. CDR3 amino acids: CASSQQGARNTEAFF. The DNA for the CDR3 is TGCGCCAGCAGCCAACAGGGGGCCCGGAACACTGAAGCTTTCTTT.

The chain employs TRBV4-1 and TRBJ2-7; 7 bases agree with TRBD1. The V segment lost 0 bases and the J segment 3 bases; nucleotides outside the gene matches: 8. This CDR3 contains 16 residues. From germline, CDR1 is MGHRA and CDR2 YSYEKL. In DNA form, the CDR3 reads TGCGCCAGCAGCCAAGATTGGGACAGACGAATCTACGAGCAGTACTTC. It specifies CASSQDWDRRIYEQYF.

The chain is built from TRBV29-1 and TRBJ1-2; TRBD1 might be the D (5 bases). Deletions cut 3 bases from V and 5 bases from J, with 13 bases between. The CDR3 is made up of 13 amino acids. Looked up from germline, CDR1 is SQVTM and CDR2 is ANQGSEA. For the CDR3, the DNA is TGCAGCGTTGACGGGACGGGACCTTATGGCTACACCTTC. This encodes CSVDGTGPYGYTF.

The chain joins TRBV5-1 to TRBJ1-4; 7 bases are a match to TRBD1. Unmatched junction bases numbered 7, after V lost 5 bases and J lost 0 bases. This CDR3 has 16 amino acids. Looked up from germline, CDR1 is SGHRS and CDR2 is YFSETQ. In DNA, the CDR3 is TGCGCCAGCAGGGAGACAGGGATTGCAACTAATGAAAAACTGTTTTTT. Translating gives CASRETGIATNEKLFF.

The chain employs TRBV20-1 and TRBJ2-5, with unresolved D. The V end was cut by 5 bases, the J end by 5 bases, with 9 bases between. The CDR3 totals 11 residues. Germline CDR1 and CDR2: DFQATT and SNEGSKA (reference sequence). This CDR3 reads CSAQMGETQYF. CDR3 bases: TGCAGTGCTCAAATGGGGGAGACCCAGTACTTC.

This chain connects TRBV4-1 to TRBJ2-1; D gene uncertain. Germline-derived CDR1 and CDR2 are MGHRA and YSYEKL. V was pared by 0 bases and J by 10 bases, with 16 bases between. The CDR3 spans 15 residues. This chain's CDR3 is CASSQDRLGLGEQFF. The DNA for the CDR3 is TGCGCCAGCAGCCAAGATCGATTGGGGTTGGGGGAGCAGTTCTTC.

The chain combines TRBV5-1 with TRBJ2-5; D is uncertain. V was clipped by 0 bases and J by 2 bases, with 8 bases between them. The CDR3 sequence is 14 residues long. The germline V gene has CDR1 SGHRS and CDR2 YFSETQ. The CDR3 coding sequence is TGCGCCAGCAGCTTGGAGCCGGGTCAAGAGACCCAGTACTTC. Encoded protein: CASSLEPGQETQYF.

The chain carries TRBV5-1 and TRBJ2-7; 8 positions match TRBD1. Germline values: CDR1 SGHRS, CDR2 YFSETQ. The CDR3 loop spans 15 amino acids. Unmatched junction bases numbered 5, after V lost 2 bases and J lost 1 base. CDR3 protein: CASSLGQGSSYEQYF. CDR3 nucleotides: TGCGCCAGCAGCTTAGGACAGGGAAGTTCCTACGAGCAGTACTTC.

The CDR3 sequence: CAWSVSQLTGELFF. The CDR3 region has the DNA TGTGCCTGGAGTGTTTCACAACTGACCGGGGAGCTGTTTTTT. The chain is built from TRBV30 and TRBJ2-2; D is ambiguous. Germline-derived CDR1 and CDR2 are GTSNPN and SVGIG (reference sequence). Trimming took 0 bases from V and 5 from J, leaving 10 bases between them. The CDR3 totals 14 residues.

This clone was detected once. The chain employs TRBV5-6 and TRBJ1-5; weak D call: TRBD1 (6 bases). The ends were cut back, 1 base at V and 2 bases at J, with 13 bases in the middle. This CDR3 contains 16 residues. Germline V gene sequence: CDR1 SGHDT, CDR2 YYEEEE. CDR3 sequence: CASSLTVTGRNQPQHF. The CDR3 DNA reads TGTGCCAGCAGCTTGACCGTGACAGGACGCAATCAGCCCCAGCATTTT.

V is TRBV6-5 and J is TRBJ2-5; D is unclear. Germline V gives CDR1 MNHEY, CDR2 SVGAGI. Trimming stripped 4 bases from V and 5 bases from J, with 5 bases between. The CDR3 totals 11 residues. This CDR3 is CASSSWETQYF. In nucleotides, the CDR3 is TGTGCCAGCAGTTCATGGGAGACCCAGTACTTC.

This clone turned up a few times. The chain employs TRBV30 and TRBJ2-4; 8 bases agree with TRBD1. Germline CDR1 is GTSNPN and CDR2 is SVGIG (reference sequence). The junction had 12 bases not matched to a gene; V was cut back by 2 bases and J by 9 bases. This CDR3 region has 15 residues. CDR3 loop: CAWSTRRQGMGIQYF. DNA of the CDR3: TGTGCCTGGAGTACCCGAAGACAGGGGATGGGCATTCAGTACTTC.

V gene TRBV9 combines with J gene TRBJ2-7, with 7 bases that match TRBD2. Trimming at V came to 3 bases and at J to 4 bases, leaving 13 bases not matched to a gene. The germline CDR1 and CDR2 sequences are SGDLS and YYNGEE. This CDR3 contains 16 residues. This CDR3 is CASSAQAGPPPYEQYF. In nucleotides, the CDR3 is TGTGCCAGCAGCGCTCAAGCGGGACCCCCTCCTTACGAGCAGTACTTC.